This TCR beta chain is from a study of Graves' ophthalmopathy and Graves' hyperthyroidism. Study-wide results and caveats: Thyroid clonotypes that were expanded above 0.001 frequency mostly also appeared in blood.

The V and J ends lost 7 bases and 2 bases, in that order; junction bases with no gene match: 8. Germline CDR1 reads MNHNS; CDR2 reads SASEGT. The CDR3 length is 14 residues. Amplified material comprised TCR beta CDR3 regions derived from RNA transcripts. A first-round RT-PCR used HTBI primers, followed by a second-round multiplex PCR. TCRdb redid the calling of the multiplex PCR reads with MiXCR, one entry per CDR3 protein. The sample contains approximately 50,000 distinct CDR3 sequences, 50% of which appear only once. In this sample, this clonotype turned up a few times. Antigen unknown. Given a much more abundant clone one base away, this may be a read error.

The sequence was obtained from an adult man with Graves' ophthalmopathy. Sequenced sample: peripheral blood. The chain couples TRBV6-1 to TRBJ2-7, with TRBD1 matching over 7 bases. This CDR3 is CASTLGTVAYEQYF. The CDR3, as DNA: TGTGCCAGCACCCTGGGGACAGTTGCCTACGAGCAGTACTTC.